This TCR beta chain derives from a study of type 1 and type 2 diabetes patients. In the study overall: CD4+ or CD8+ T cells were positively selected from PBMCs with microbeads.

This clonotype has a handful of counts. The PCR template was genomic DNA. The TCR beta CDR3 region was amplified using 30 forward and 13 reverse primers. A single record per CDR3 protein comes from TCRdb applying MiXCR to the multiplex PCR reads. The data hold more than 250,000 distinct CDR3 sequences, with around 47% observed a single time. Sequenced material: peripheral blood mononuclear cells (PBMCs). The TCR comes from a young man with type 2 diabetes.

Here the CDR3 reads CASTRQGVLGYGYTF. CDR3 coding DNA: TGTGCCAGCACCAGACAGGGCGTCTTGGGCTATGGCTACACCTTC. This sequence joins TRBV12-3 or TRBV12-4 and TRBJ1-2, with 7 bases lining up with TRBD1. V gave up 7 bases and J gave up 4 bases; unmatched junction bases: 12. This CDR3 contains 15 residues.